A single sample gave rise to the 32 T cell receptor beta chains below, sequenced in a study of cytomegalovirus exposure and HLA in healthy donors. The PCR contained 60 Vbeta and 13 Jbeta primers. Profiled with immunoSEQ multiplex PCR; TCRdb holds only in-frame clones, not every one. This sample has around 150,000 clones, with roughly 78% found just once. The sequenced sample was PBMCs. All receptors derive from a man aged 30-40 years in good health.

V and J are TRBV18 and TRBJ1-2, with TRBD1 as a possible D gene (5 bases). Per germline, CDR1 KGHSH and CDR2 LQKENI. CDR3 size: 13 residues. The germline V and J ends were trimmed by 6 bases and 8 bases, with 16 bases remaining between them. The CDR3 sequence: CASSPAGWDGYTF. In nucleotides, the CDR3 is TGTGCCAGCTCTCCCGCGGGGTGGGACGGCTACACCTTC.

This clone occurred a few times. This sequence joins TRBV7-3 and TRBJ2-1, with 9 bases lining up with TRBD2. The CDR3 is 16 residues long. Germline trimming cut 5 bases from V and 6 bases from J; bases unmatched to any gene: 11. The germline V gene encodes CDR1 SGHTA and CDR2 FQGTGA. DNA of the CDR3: TGTGCCAGCAGCCCACAACCTAGCGGGAATGGCAATGAGCAGTTCTTC. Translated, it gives CASSPQPSGNGNEQFF.

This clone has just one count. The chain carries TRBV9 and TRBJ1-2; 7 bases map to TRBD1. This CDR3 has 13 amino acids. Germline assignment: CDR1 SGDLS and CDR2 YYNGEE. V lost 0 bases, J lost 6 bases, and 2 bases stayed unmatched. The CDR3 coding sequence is TGTGCCAGCAGCGTAGAACAGGGGCATGGCTACACCTTC. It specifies CASSVEQGHGYTF.

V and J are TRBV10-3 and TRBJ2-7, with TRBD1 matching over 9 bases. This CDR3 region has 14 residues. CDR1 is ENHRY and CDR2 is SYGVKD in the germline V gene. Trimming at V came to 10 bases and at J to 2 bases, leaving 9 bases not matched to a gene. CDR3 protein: CATDPGQGTYEQYF. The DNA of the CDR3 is TGTGCCACTGATCCGGGACAGGGTACCTACGAGCAGTACTTC.

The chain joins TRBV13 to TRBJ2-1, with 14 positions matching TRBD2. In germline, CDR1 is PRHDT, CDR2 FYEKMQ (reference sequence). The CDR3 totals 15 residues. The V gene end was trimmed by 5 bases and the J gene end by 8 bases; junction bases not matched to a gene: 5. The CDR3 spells CASSPGTSGSDEQFF. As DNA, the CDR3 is TGTGCCAGCAGCCCCGGGACTAGCGGGAGTGATGAGCAGTTCTTC.

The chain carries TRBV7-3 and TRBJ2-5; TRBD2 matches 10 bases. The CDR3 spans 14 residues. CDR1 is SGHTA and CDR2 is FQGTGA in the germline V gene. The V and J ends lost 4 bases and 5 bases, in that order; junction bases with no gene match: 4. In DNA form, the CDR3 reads TGTGCCAGCAGCTCGAGCGGGGGGGGCGAGACCCAGTACTTC. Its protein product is CASSSSGGGETQYF.

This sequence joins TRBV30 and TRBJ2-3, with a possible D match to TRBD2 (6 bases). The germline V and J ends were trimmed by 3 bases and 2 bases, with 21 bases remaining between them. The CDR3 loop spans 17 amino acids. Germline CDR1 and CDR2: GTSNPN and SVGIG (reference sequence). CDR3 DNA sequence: TGTGCCTGGAGCCCGCAGGCAGGGAAGGACTACACAGATACGCAGTATTTT. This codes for CAWSPQAGKDYTDTQYF.

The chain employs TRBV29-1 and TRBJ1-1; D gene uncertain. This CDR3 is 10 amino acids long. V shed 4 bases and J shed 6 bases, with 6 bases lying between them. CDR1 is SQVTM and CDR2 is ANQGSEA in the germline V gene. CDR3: CSVGYSEAFF. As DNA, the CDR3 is TGCAGCGTTGGATACTCTGAAGCTTTCTTT.

The CDR3 DNA reads as TGTGCCAGTAGTATAGATCGGGACAGCCAAAATCAGCCCCAGCATTTT. Residues: CASSIDRDSQNQPQHF. The rearrangement links TRBV19 to TRBJ1-5, with 7 bases matching TRBD1. The junction had 6 bases not matched to a gene; V was cut back by 0 bases and J by 4 bases. The CDR3 extends over 16 amino acids. Germline V lookup: CDR1 LNHDA, CDR2 SQIVND (reference sequence). Full variable domain (remainder filled in from reference TRBV19 and TRBJ1-5): DGGITQSPKYLFRKEGQNVTLSCEQNLNHDAMYWYRQDPGQGLRLIYYSQIVNDFQKGDIAEGYSVSREKKESFPLTVTSAQKNPTAFYLCASSIDRDSQNQPQHFGDGTRLSIL.

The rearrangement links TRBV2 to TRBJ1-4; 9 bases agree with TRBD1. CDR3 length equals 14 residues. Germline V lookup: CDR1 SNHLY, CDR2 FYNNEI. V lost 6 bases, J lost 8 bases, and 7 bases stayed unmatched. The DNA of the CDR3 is TGTGCCAGCAGAGCCGGGACAGGGAAGGAAAAACTGTTTTTT. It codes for CASRAGTGKEKLFF.

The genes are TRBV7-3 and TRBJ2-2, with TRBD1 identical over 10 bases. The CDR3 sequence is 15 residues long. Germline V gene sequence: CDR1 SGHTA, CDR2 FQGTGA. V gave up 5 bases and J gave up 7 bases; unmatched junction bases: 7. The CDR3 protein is CASSARDRGSGELFF. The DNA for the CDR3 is TGTGCCAGCAGCGCGCGGGACAGGGGAAGCGGGGAGCTGTTTTTT.

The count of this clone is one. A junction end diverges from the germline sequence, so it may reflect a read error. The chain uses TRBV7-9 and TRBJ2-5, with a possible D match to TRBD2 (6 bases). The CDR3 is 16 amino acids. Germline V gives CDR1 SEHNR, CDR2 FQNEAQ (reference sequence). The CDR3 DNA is TGTTCCAGCAGCTTAGCGTGGGGGGAGCCCCAAGAGACCCAGTACTTC. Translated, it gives CSSSLAWGEPQETQYF.

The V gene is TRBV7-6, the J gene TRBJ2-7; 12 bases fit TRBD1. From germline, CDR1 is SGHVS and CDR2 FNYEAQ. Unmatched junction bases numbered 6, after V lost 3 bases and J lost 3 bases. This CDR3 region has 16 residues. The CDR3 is CASSLGQGAFGYEQYF. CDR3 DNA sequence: TGTGCCAGCAGCTTGGGACAGGGGGCATTCGGCTACGAGCAGTACTTC.

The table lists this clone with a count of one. The CDR3: CASSPDRGSPEQYF. The CDR3 DNA reads TGTGCCAGTTCTCCTGACAGGGGTAGTCCCGAGCAGTACTTC. This chain uses TRBV27 with TRBJ2-7, with 8 bases fitting TRBD1. The CDR3 is made up of 14 amino acids. The junction had 13 bases not matched to a gene; V was cut back by 9 bases and J by 6 bases. In germline, CDR1 is MNHEY, CDR2 SMNVEV (reference sequence).

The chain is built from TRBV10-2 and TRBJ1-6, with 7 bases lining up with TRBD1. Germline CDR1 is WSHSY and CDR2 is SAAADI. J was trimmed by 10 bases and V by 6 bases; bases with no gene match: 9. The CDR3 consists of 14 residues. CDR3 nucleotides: TGCGCCAGCAGCCGGGACAGTGCGGACTCACCCCTCCACTTT. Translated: CASSRDSADSPLHF.

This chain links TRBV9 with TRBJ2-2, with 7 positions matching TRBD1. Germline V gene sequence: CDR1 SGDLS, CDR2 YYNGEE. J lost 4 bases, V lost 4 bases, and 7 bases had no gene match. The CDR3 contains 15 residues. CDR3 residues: CASSWDSRSTGELFF. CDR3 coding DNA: TGTGCCAGCAGCTGGGACAGCCGAAGCACCGGGGAGCTGTTTTTT.

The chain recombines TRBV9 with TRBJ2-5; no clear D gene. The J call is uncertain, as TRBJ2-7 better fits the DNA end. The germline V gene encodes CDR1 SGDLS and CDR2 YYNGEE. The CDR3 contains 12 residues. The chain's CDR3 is CASSPHPNEQYF. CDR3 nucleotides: TGTGCCAGCAGCCCCCACCCCAACGAGCAGTACTTC.

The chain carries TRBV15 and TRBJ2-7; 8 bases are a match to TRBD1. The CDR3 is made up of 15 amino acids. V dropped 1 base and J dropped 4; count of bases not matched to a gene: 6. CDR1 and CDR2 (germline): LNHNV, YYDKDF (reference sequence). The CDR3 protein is CATSRGGRGRYEQYF. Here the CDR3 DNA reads TGTGCCACCAGCAGAGGCGGCAGGGGGCGGTACGAGCAGTACTTC.

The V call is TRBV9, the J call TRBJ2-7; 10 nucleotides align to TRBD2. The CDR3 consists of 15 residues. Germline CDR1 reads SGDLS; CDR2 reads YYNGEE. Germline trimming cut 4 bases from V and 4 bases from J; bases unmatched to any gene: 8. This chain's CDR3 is CASSPRTSGGYEQYF. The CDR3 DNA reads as TGTGCCAGCAGCCCCCGGACTAGCGGAGGTTACGAGCAGTACTTC.

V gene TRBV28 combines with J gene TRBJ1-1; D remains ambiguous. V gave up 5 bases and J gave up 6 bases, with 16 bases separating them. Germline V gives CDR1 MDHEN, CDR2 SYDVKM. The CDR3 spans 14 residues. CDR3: CASSASYNGPEAFF. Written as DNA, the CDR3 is TGTGCCAGCAGTGCCTCGTACAATGGGCCTGAAGCTTTCTTT.

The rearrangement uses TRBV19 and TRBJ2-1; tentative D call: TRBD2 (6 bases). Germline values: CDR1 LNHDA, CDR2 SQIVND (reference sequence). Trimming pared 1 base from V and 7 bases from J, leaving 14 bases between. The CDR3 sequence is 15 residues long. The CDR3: CASSIVGGAVNEQFF. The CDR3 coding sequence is TGTGCCAGTAGTATAGTTGGAGGGGCAGTAAATGAGCAGTTCTTC.

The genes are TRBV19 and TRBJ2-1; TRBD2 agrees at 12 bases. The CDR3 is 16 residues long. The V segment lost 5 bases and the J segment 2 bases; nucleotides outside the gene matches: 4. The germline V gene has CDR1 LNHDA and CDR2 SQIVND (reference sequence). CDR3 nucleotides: TGTGCCAGTAGTTTCCGGACTAGCGGGGCCTACAATGAGCAGTTCTTC. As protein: CASSFRTSGAYNEQFF.

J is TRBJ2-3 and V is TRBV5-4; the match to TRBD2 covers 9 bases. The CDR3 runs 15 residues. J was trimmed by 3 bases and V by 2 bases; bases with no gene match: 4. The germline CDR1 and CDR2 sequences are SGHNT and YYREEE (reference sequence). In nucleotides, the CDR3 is TGTGCCAGCAGCTTCCTAGCGGGGACGACAGATACGCAGTATTTT. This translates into CASSFLAGTTDTQYF.

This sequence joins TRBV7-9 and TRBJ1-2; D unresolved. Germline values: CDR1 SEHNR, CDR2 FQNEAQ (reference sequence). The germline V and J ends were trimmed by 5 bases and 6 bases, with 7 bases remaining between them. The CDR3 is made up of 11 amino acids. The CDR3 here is CASSPVNGYTF. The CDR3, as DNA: TGTGCCAGCAGCCCAGTGAATGGCTACACCTTC.

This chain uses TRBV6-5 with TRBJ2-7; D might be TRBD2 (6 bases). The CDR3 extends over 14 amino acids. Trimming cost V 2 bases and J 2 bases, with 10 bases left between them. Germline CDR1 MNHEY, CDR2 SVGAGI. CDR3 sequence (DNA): TGTGCCAGCAGTTACGCTAGCGCGCCCTACGAGCAGTACTTC. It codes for CASSYASAPYEQYF.

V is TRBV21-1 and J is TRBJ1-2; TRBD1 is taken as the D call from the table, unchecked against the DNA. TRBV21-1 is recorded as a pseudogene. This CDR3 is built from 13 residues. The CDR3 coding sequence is TGTGCCAGAAAAAACAGGTGGACCTATGGCTACACCTTC. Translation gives CARKNRWTYGYTF.

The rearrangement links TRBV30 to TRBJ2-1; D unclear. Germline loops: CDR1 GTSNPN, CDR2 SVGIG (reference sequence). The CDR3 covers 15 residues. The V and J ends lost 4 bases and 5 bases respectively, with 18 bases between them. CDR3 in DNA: TGTGCCTGGAATCGGTTAGATTCGCGGAACAATGAGCAGTTCTTC. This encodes CAWNRLDSRNNEQFF.

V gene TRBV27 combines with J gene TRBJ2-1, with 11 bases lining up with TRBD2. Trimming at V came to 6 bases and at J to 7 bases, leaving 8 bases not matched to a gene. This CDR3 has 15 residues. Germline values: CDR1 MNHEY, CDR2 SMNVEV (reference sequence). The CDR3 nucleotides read TGTGCCAGCAGACGGGCCGGGACTAGCGGTAATGAGCAGTTCTTC. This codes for CASRRAGTSGNEQFF.

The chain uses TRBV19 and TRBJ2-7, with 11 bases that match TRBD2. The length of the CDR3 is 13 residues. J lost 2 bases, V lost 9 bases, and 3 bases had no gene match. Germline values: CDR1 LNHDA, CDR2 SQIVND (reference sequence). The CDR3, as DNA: TGTGCCAGCGGACTAGCGGGCCCCTACGAGCAGTACTTC. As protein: CASGLAGPYEQYF.

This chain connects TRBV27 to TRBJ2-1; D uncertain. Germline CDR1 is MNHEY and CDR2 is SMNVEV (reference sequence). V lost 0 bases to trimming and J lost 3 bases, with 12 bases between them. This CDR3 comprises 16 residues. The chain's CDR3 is CASSLSASAFYNEQFF. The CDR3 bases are TGTGCCAGCAGTTTATCGGCCAGCGCCTTCTACAATGAGCAGTTCTTC.

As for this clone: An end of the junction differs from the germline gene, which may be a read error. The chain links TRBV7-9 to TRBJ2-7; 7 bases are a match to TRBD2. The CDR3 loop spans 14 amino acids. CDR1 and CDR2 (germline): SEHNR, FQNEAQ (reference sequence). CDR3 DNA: TGTTCCAGCAGCCCCGCGGGAGCTTTCTACGAGCAGTACTTC. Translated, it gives CSSSPAGAFYEQYF.

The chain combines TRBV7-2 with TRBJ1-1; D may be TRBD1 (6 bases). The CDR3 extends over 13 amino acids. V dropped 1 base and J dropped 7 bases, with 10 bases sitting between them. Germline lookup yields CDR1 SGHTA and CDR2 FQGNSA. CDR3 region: CASSLGVRGEAFF. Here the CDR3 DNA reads TGTGCCAGCAGCTTAGGCGTCAGGGGTGAAGCTTTCTTT.